The 17 T cell receptor beta chains in this list originate from one sample, sequenced in a study of radiation and T cells in renal cell carcinoma. Time point of the sample: baseline pretreatment blood. Noted treatment: 15 Gy SBRT to primary tumor, nephrectomy 4 weeks later. The protocol was immunoSEQ multiplex PCR, while the TCRdb copy is restricted to in-frame clones and leaves out a portion. The sample has 70,000 to 95,000 clones, 82% seen once. Specimen: blood, collected from a patient whose treatment included radiotherapy and nephrectomy. These receptor sequences come from a man between 60 and 70 years old with renal cell carcinoma.

The chain uses TRBV7-9 and TRBJ1-5; no firm D call. Germline-derived CDR1 and CDR2 are SEHNR and FQNEAQ (reference sequence). This CDR3 is 14 amino acids long. Trimming pared 3 bases from V and 4 bases from J, leaving 10 bases between. CDR3 sequence (DNA): TGTGCCAGCAGCTTCCCCGAGCGGAATCAGCCCCAGCATTTT. Translation: CASSFPERNQPQHF.

On this clone: A read error may produce the germline difference seen at one junction end. The chain links TRBV7-6 to TRBJ2-1, with 10 bases lining up with TRBD2. CDR3 length equals 14 residues. From germline, CDR1 is SGHVS and CDR2 FNYEAQ. The CDR3 region has the DNA TGTGCCAGCAGATTAGCGGGAGGCTTGAATGAGCAGTTCTTC. As protein: CASRLAGGLNEQFF.

CDR3 DNA: TGTGCCTTATCCCGGACAAGCAACACTGAAGCTTTCTTT. This gives the protein CALSRTSNTEAFF. The chain combines TRBV30 with TRBJ1-1, with D maybe TRBD1 (5 bases). Germline CDR1 is GTSNPN and CDR2 is SVGIG (reference sequence). Trimming stripped 7 bases from V and 2 bases from J, with 14 bases between. This CDR3 comprises 13 residues. Using reference TRBV30 and TRBJ1-1 for the parts outside the CDR3, the full variable domain is SQTIHQWPATLVQPVGSPLSLECTVEGTSNPNLYWYRQAAGRGLQLLFYSVGIGQISSEVPQNLSASRPQDRQFILSSKKLLLSDSGFYLCALSRTSNTEAFFGQGTRLTVV.

The chain employs TRBV4-3 and TRBJ1-1, with D perhaps matching TRBD1 (6 bases). The CDR3 is made up of 11 amino acids. Germline values: CDR1 LGHNA, CDR2 YSLEER. V lost 5 bases to trimming and J lost 9 bases, with 10 bases between them. The CDR3 nucleotides are TGCGCCAGCAGCAGGGGGACTCAAGCTTTCTTT. This codes for CASSRGTQAFF.

This clone has only one observation. The gene calls are TRBV30 and TRBJ2-3; D not certain. V was shortened by 0 bases and J by 6 bases, with 4 bases between the two germline ends. CDR3 length: 11 amino acids. CDR1 is GTSNPN, CDR2 SVGIG, per germline (reference sequence). CDR3 protein: CAWSVRDTQYF. The CDR3 region has the DNA TGTGCCTGGAGTGTACGTGATACGCAGTATTTT.

This clone was seen a single time. This chain connects TRBV15 to TRBJ1-1; D remains unclear. The CDR3 loop spans 13 amino acids. The V and J ends lost 5 bases and 3 bases respectively, with 10 bases between them. CDR1 is LNHNV and CDR2 is YYDKDF in the germline V gene (reference sequence). The CDR3 DNA sequence: TGTGCCACCAGCCGGGATGGAGACACTGAAGCTTTCTTT. Translated, it gives CATSRDGDTEAFF.

The chain links TRBV5-8 to TRBJ2-1, with D possibly matching TRBD1 (5 bases). The CDR3 totals 17 residues. The V gene lost 0 bases and the J gene lost 3 bases, with 16 bases spanning the gap. The germline CDR1 and CDR2 sequences are SGHTS and YDEGEE. The CDR3 sequence: CASSLVIGAGSYNEQFF. In DNA form, the CDR3 reads TGTGCCAGCAGCTTGGTGATAGGGGCCGGTAGCTACAATGAGCAGTTCTTC.

This chain connects TRBV5-6 to TRBJ2-3; perhaps D is TRBD1 or TRBD2 (5 bases each). The CDR3 sequence is 15 residues long. V shed 6 bases and J shed 0 bases, with 14 bases lying between them. Germline V gives CDR1 SGHDT, CDR2 YYEEEE. The chain's CDR3 is CASTWGRTSTDTQYF. The DNA for the CDR3 is TGTGCCAGCACCTGGGGGAGAACTAGCACAGATACGCAGTATTTT.

The chain is built from TRBV5-5 and TRBJ1-5, with TRBD1 matching over 9 bases. The ends lost 4 bases at V and 7 bases at J; junction bases unmatched: 9. Germline values: CDR1 SGHKS, CDR2 YYEKEE (reference sequence). This CDR3 region has 15 residues. CDR3 region: CASSRDREGRQPQHF. In nucleotides, the CDR3 is TGTGCCAGCAGCAGGGACAGGGAAGGCCGCCAGCCCCAGCATTTT.

The chain is built from TRBV4-1 and TRBJ1-5; D not resolved. V was trimmed by 0 bases and J by 5 bases, leaving 5 bases between them. This CDR3 region has 13 residues. Germline V lookup: CDR1 MGHRA, CDR2 YSYEKL. CDR3 amino acids: CASSQDPDQPQHF. As DNA, the CDR3 is TGCGCCAGCAGCCAAGATCCGGATCAGCCCCAGCATTTT.

V and J are TRBV6-5 and TRBJ2-5, with 11 nucleotides matching TRBD1. With the DNA end fitting TRBJ2-7 better, the J assignment may be wrong. Germline-derived CDR1 and CDR2 are MNHEY and SVGAGI. The CDR3 sequence is 15 residues long. Here the CDR3 reads CASSYAGTGGDEQYF. The DNA of the CDR3 is TGTGCCAGCAGCTATGCCGGGACAGGGGGTGACGAGCAGTACTTC.

This clone occurred once. V and J are TRBV23-1 and TRBJ1-5; a weak D match, TRBD1 (6 bases). TRBV23-1 is flagged as an ORF with uncertain function. The CDR3 spans 12 residues. The germline V and J ends were trimmed by 8 bases and 5 bases, with 10 bases remaining between them. In DNA form, the CDR3 reads TGCGCCAGCCTAAACAGGGATCAGCCCCAGCATTTT. It yields the protein CASLNRDQPQHF.

This clone has a handful of counts. The genes are TRBV6-5 and TRBJ1-1; D gene uncertain. The CDR3 has 14 amino acids. V was pared by 2 bases and J by 0 bases, with 7 bases between. In germline, CDR1 is MNHEY, CDR2 SVGAGI. CDR3 sequence: CASSYREMNTEAFF. For the CDR3, the DNA is TGTGCCAGCAGTTACAGGGAAATGAACACTGAAGCTTTCTTT.

The rearrangement links TRBV6-1 to TRBJ2-5; D might be TRBD1 (6 bases). Germline CDR1 and CDR2: MNHNS and SASEGT. This CDR3 is built from 15 residues. Trimming stripped 3 bases from V and 5 bases from J, with 16 bases between. CDR3 in amino acids: CASSDPRGGKETQYF. In DNA, the CDR3 is TGTGCCAGCAGTGACCCCCGAGGGGGTAAGGAGACCCAGTACTTC.

The chain recombines TRBV10-2 with TRBJ2-5; 9 bases line up with TRBD1. V lost 4 bases, J lost 7 bases, and 4 bases stayed unmatched. Germline loops: CDR1 WSHSY, CDR2 SAAADI. The CDR3 is 13 residues long. Here the CDR3 DNA reads TGCGCCAGCAGTGCCGACAGGGGGGGGACCCAGTACTTC. Its protein product is CASSADRGGTQYF.

The genes are TRBV5-1 and TRBJ1-2, with 8 nucleotides matching TRBD1. The V gene's germline CDR1 is SGHRS and CDR2 YFSETQ. The CDR3 is 13 residues long. Losses at the gene ends were 2 bases for V and 6 bases for J; bases not matched to a gene: 3. DNA for the CDR3: TGCGCCAGCAGCTTTCAGGGGGCGAATGGCTACACCTTC. Translated: CASSFQGANGYTF.

The J gene is TRBJ1-5, the V gene TRBV27; D gene unclear. Trimming took off 6 bases at V and 6 bases at J, with 15 bases between the two ends. This CDR3 has 14 amino acids. Germline V lookup: CDR1 MNHEY, CDR2 SMNVEV (reference sequence). The CDR3 nucleotides read TGTGCCAGCAGCTCCCATGGGGAGGGTCAGCCCCAGCATTTT. This gives the protein CASSSHGEGQPQHF.